The sequence of this T cell receptor (beta chain) was determined in a study of T cell responses to AZD1222 COVID-19 vaccine. The method was immunoSEQ multiplex PCR; TCRdb's version includes in-frame clones alone and lacks a portion of them. This repertoire shows 80,000 to 100,000 clones, roughly nine tenths found once; its top ten account for roughly 10%. Sample: peripheral blood, taken 28 days after the second AZD1222 dose. The clonotype originates from an adult who received the AZD1222 COVID-19 vaccine.

The CDR3 nucleotides read TGTGCCAGCAGCCAAGATCTAGGGGACCGTCCCCAGCATTTT. Its translation is CASSQDLGDRPQHF. The chain joins TRBV3-1 (or the pseudogene TRBV3-2) to TRBJ1-5; tentatively, D is TRBD1 (5 bases). Germline CDR1 reads LGHDT; CDR2 reads YNNKEL (reference sequence). The CDR3 consists of 14 residues. V shed 0 bases and J shed 10 bases, with 13 bases lying between them.